The rows below give T cell receptor beta chains drawn from one sample of a study of regulatory T cells in long-lasting Graves disease. One entry per CDR3 protein results from TCRdb running MiXCR on the multiplex PCR reads. The sample yields around 330,000 distinct CDR3 sequences, 15% to 20% seen once. The sequencing here drew on peripheral blood mononuclear cells (PBMCs), taken at new diagnosis, from a patient treated with antithyroid drugs. The receptors originated from a female donor with Graves disease. Both conserved end residues are part of each CDR3. Fields, in order: V gene, J gene, D gene, clone size, CDR3 DNA, CDR3 protein. D genes are given only for firm matches. Size values are once, few and many counts, or a class for expanded clones, and some rows have none.

TRBV9	TRBJ2-5	-	-	TGTGCCAGCAGCTCTCCGGACTCGGATCTAGAGACCCAGTACTTC	CASSSPDSDLETQYF
TRBV12-3/TRBV12-4	TRBJ2-6	-	many	TGTGCCAGCAGTTTGTATCGAGGGGGGGCTGGGGCCAACGTCCTGACTTTC	CASSLYRGGAGANVLTF
TRBV2	TRBJ2-3	TRBD2	-	TGTGCCAGCAGTGAAGGGCGGGGGGGTACGCAGTATTTT	CASSEGRGGTQYF
TRBV18	TRBJ2-1	TRBD2	few	TGTGCCAGCTCACCGGGACTAGCGGCGGACAATGAGCAGTTCTTC	CASSPGLAADNEQFF
TRBV4-2	TRBJ2-1	-	-	TGTGCCAGCAGCCAAGATGGACTAATTCTAGCCTACAATGAGCAGTTCTTC	CASSQDGLILAYNEQFF
TRBV13	TRBJ2-7	-	many	TGTGCCAGCAGCGCCTCGGGGGTGGACGGCTACGAGCAGTACTTC	CASSASGVDGYEQYF
TRBV5-1	TRBJ1-6	-	many	TGCGCCAGCAGCTCGTTGGGACACCATAATTCACCCCTCCACTTT	CASSSLGHHNSPLHF
TRBV19	TRBJ2-2	TRBD2	many	TGTGCCAGTAGTATAGGACTAGCGGGACCGAACACCGGGGAGCTGTTTTTT	CASSIGLAGPNTGELFF
TRBV10-3	TRBJ2-7	-	many	TGTGCCATCAGTGATGGATGGCCCCGCTACTACGAGCAGTACTTC	CAISDGWPRYYEQYF
TRBV13	TRBJ1-1	-	many	TGTGCCAGCAGCTCTTCTATGAACACTGAAGCTTTCTTT	CASSSSMNTEAFF
TRBV28	TRBJ1-5	-	few	TGTGCCAGCAGTTGGTTAGAGAGCAATCAGCCCCAGCATTTT	CASSWLESNQPQHF
TRBV7-6	TRBJ2-7	-	many	TGTGCCAGCAGCTTAGCCCCTGGCGGGGAGCAGTACTTC	CASSLAPGGEQYF
TRBV30	TRBJ1-2	-	many	TGTGCCTGGAGTGTCGAGACAGGTAGCGGCTACACCTTC	CAWSVETGSGYTF
TRBV28	TRBJ2-7	-	many	TGTGCCAGCAGTTTTTCTGAGGTACTTCCCTACGAGCAGTACTTC	CASSFSEVLPYEQYF
TRBV28	TRBJ2-4	-	many	TGTGCCAGCAGTTTGACCAGGGATTGGAACATTCAGTACTTC	CASSLTRDWNIQYF
TRBV5-1	TRBJ1-6	TRBD1	-	TGCGCCAGCAGCTTGGAGGGGACAGTCTACAATTCACCCCTCCACTTT	CASSLEGTVYNSPLHF
TRBV12-3/TRBV12-4	TRBJ2-7	-	many	TGTGCCAGCAGCTCCGAAACCTACGAGCAGTACTTC	CASSSETYEQYF
TRBV2	TRBJ1-1	-	many	TGTGCCAGCAGCGTAGATCGCAGGAACACTGAAGCTTTCTTT	CASSVDRRNTEAFF
TRBV14	TRBJ2-7	TRBD1	-	TGTGCCAGCAGCCTCTTACAGGGGGTCGAGCAGTACTTC	CASSLLQGVEQYF
TRBV5-1	TRBJ2-1	TRBD2	-	TGCGCCAGCAGCAAATCGGGACTAGCGGGAGGATTAAATGAGCAGTTCTTC	CASSKSGLAGGLNEQFF
TRBV4-2	TRBJ2-5	-	-	TGTGCCAGCAGCCAAGCCCCCGGGACCACCCAAGAGACCCAGTACTTC	CASSQAPGTTQETQYF
TRBV11-2	TRBJ2-7	TRBD2	many	TGTGCCAGCAGCTTAGCAAGCGGGAGCCGGAGCTCCTACGAGCAGTACTTC	CASSLASGSRSSYEQYF
TRBV6-1	TRBJ1-2	-	-	TGTGCCAGCGGGGGAATGGGAGGCTACACCTTC	CASGGMGGYTF
TRBV19	TRBJ1-5	-	many	TGTGCCAGTAGTACCCGTGGCTTCGGTCAGCCCCAGCATTTT	CASSTRGFGQPQHF
TRBV6-5	TRBJ1-6	-	many	TGTGCCAGCAGTTACGCCGGCAAGAATTCACCCCTCCACTTT	CASSYAGKNSPLHF
TRBV5-1	TRBJ2-7	-	many	TGCGCCAGCAGCCCCCCCGCCCACGAGCAGTACTTC	CASSPPAHEQYF
TRBV29-1	TRBJ2-5	TRBD1	few	TGCAGCTCCTCTATACGGGACAGTGAAGAGACCCAGTACTTC	CSSSIRDSEETQYF
TRBV9	TRBJ1-2	TRBD1	few	TGTGCCAGCAGCTCTCTACTCCCGGGACAGGGAAAAGGCTACACCTTC	CASSSLLPGQGKGYTF
TRBV28	TRBJ2-7	-	many	TGTGCCAGCAGCCTGGCCTTCTACGAGCAGTACTTC	CASSLAFYEQYF
TRBV5-1	TRBJ2-3	-	many	TGCGCCAGCAGCTTGGCCGGAAACGAGTGGAGCACAGATACGCAGTATTTT	CASSLAGNEWSTDTQYF
TRBV28	TRBJ2-5	-	many	TGTGCCAGCAGTTTCCGGGGGACTGAAGAGACCCAGTACTTC	CASSFRGTEETQYF
TRBV2	TRBJ2-1	-	-	TGTGCCCGCTCTGAAGGGTTCGGGGGCTACAATGAGCAGTTCTTC	CARSEGFGGYNEQFF
TRBV2	TRBJ1-6	-	many	TGTGCCAGCAGTGACCCAGCTAGCGGGAATAATTCACCCCTCCACTTT	CASSDPASGNNSPLHF
TRBV5-6	TRBJ2-3	TRBD1	many	TGTGCCAGCAGCACAGGGGGTTCCACAGATACGCAGTATTTT	CASSTGGSTDTQYF
TRBV5-1	TRBJ2-1	TRBD2	once	TGCGCCAGCAGCCGATCGGGGGGAAGGGATGAGCAGTTCTTC	CASSRSGGRDEQFF
TRBV24-1	TRBJ2-1	-	many	TGTGCCACCAGTGATTTGGTAAATGAGCAGTTCTTC	CATSDLVNEQFF
TRBV11-2	TRBJ2-1	TRBD2	-	TGTGCCAGCAGAGGATCGGGGGGTAACTACAATGAGCAGTTCTTC	CASRGSGGNYNEQFF
TRBV19	TRBJ2-2	-	many	TGTGCCAGTAGTATAGGGGGCTCCGGGGAGCTGTTTTTT	CASSIGGSGELFF
TRBV5-4	TRBJ2-1	TRBD2	-	TGTGCCAGCAGCGCAAGCTGGGGAGCGGGAGGTGAGCAGTTCTTC	CASSASWGAGGEQFF
TRBV28	TRBJ1-2	TRBD1	-	TGTGCCAGCAGTTCCCCGGCGGGGACAGGGTTTGGTCATGGCTACACCTTC	CASSSPAGTGFGHGYTF
TRBV6-1	TRBJ2-7	-	few	TGTGCCAGCAGCAATACCGGCTACGAGCAGTACTTC	CASSNTGYEQYF
TRBV18	TRBJ2-3	TRBD2	-	TGTGCCAGCTCACCGACTAGCTCCTCTTGGCGCAATACGCAGTATTTT	CASSPTSSSWRNTQYF
TRBV7-2	TRBJ2-1	TRBD2	many	TGTGCCAGCAGCCCGCTCACTAGCGGGGGGGGTGAGCAGTTCTTC	CASSPLTSGGGEQFF
TRBV2	TRBJ2-7	-	many	TGTGCCAGAAGAGTCGGTGGCGGGTACGAGCAGTACTTC	CARRVGGGYEQYF
TRBV19	TRBJ1-1	-	-	TGTGCCAGTACTCTAGGGGGGGCGTACACTGAAGCTTTCTTT	CASTLGGAYTEAFF